This T cell receptor beta chain is drawn from a study of T cell responses to AZD1222 COVID-19 vaccine. Study-level points and caveats: It should be noted that donors were predominantly white British and more often female, and clonal diversity was possibly underestimated.

Clones were sequenced by immunoSEQ multiplex PCR, and TCRdb holds only the in-frame ones, with some missing. The data show over 100,000 clones, approximately 86% seen once. There are a few counts of this clone. Its target is not known. This sample comprised peripheral blood, obtained 28 days after the second AZD1222 dose. The sequence came from an adult who received the AZD1222 COVID-19 vaccine.

The chain's CDR3 is CASSQAGSNQPQHF. The CDR3 DNA sequence: TGTGCCAGCAGCCAAGCAGGAAGCAATCAGCCCCAGCATTTT. The rearrangement uses TRBV3-1 (or the pseudogene TRBV3-2) and TRBJ1-5; D is unresolved. Germline V gene sequence: CDR1 LGHDT, CDR2 YNNKEL (reference sequence). V lost 1 base, J lost 1 base, and 5 bases lay in between. CDR3 length: 14 residues.